The 27 T cell receptor beta chains below come from one sample, sequenced in a study of multiple sclerosis patients with progressive multifocal leukoencephalopathy. Clones were read by immunoSEQ multiplex PCR, and TCRdb kept only the in-frame ones, dropping some. This table has 20,000 to 30,000 clones, 75% to 95% appearing once. Documented time point: 12 to 13 months of natalizumab therapy. Material: PBMCs, obtained from a patient treated with natalizumab. These receptors were taken from a man under 40 with multiple sclerosis.

V is TRBV14 and J is TRBJ2-1; possible D gene TRBD2, 5 bases. The germline V gene has CDR1 SGHDN and CDR2 FVKESK. Trimming cost V 3 bases and J 0 bases, with 6 bases left between them. This CDR3 has 14 amino acids. CDR3 sequence reads: CASSHRDSYNEQFF. CDR3 DNA sequence: TGTGCCAGCAGCCACCGGGACTCCTACAATGAGCAGTTCTTC.

The CDR3 DNA is TGTGCCATCACCCCGGGACAGGGCCACGGGGAGCTGTTTTTT. It encodes CAITPGQGHGELFF. V and J are TRBV10-3 and TRBJ2-2, with 9 bases that match TRBD1. In germline, CDR1 is ENHRY, CDR2 SYGVKD. Trimming at V came to 7 bases and at J to 7 bases, leaving 7 bases not matched to a gene. The CDR3 is 14 amino acids.

The chain joins TRBV10-3 to TRBJ2-7; TRBD1 matches at 10 bases. The CDR3 is 14 residues long. Per germline, CDR1 ENHRY and CDR2 SYGVKD. J was trimmed by 1 base and V by 7 bases; bases with no gene match: 4. The CDR3 nucleotides are TGTGCCATCACTGGACAGGGGGGTTCCTACGAGCAGTACTTC. This codes for CAITGQGGSYEQYF.

CDR3 loop: CASSSRLGTGRSYEQYF. CDR3 nucleotide sequence: TGTGCCAGCAGCTCCCGGCTCGGGACAGGGCGATCCTACGAGCAGTACTTC. The chain employs TRBV7-9 and TRBJ2-7, with TRBD1 matching 9 bases. This CDR3 region has 17 residues. The V gene end was trimmed by 4 bases and the J gene end by 1 base; junction bases not matched to a gene: 11. Germline CDR1 SEHNR, CDR2 FQNEAQ (reference sequence).

The CDR3 coding sequence is TGTGCCAGCAGCTTCAACTCTGGAAACACCATATATTTT. The encoded protein is CASSFNSGNTIYF. V gene TRBV7-9 combines with J gene TRBJ1-3; D uncertain. The CDR3 totals 13 residues. Germline V gene sequence: CDR1 SEHNR, CDR2 FQNEAQ (reference sequence). Trimming removed 3 bases from V and 0 bases from J, with 3 bases in between.

This chain connects TRBV25-1 to TRBJ2-7; D is unresolved. V lost 4 bases and J 2 bases, leaving 18 bases between the germline ends. The CDR3 sequence is 16 residues long. Germline V gene data show CDR1 as MGHDK and CDR2 as SYGVNS. CDR3 DNA: TGTGCCAGCAGTGCCTCGAAATCGACGCACACCTACGAGCAGTACTTC. It is translated as CASSASKSTHTYEQYF.

The chain is built from TRBV4-2 and TRBJ1-2, with 8 nucleotides matching TRBD1. The CDR3 has 16 amino acids. Germline V gene sequence: CDR1 LGHNA, CDR2 YNFKEQ. V lost 0 bases to trimming and J lost 4 bases; unmatched junction nucleotides: 7. The CDR3 spells CASSQDGPGGSYGYTF. The CDR3 bases are TGTGCCAGCAGCCAAGACGGGCCAGGGGGCAGCTATGGCTACACCTTC.

CDR3 sequence reads: CASSLGSRNTEAFF. CDR3 coding DNA: TGTGCCAGCAGTTTAGGATCCAGGAACACTGAAGCTTTCTTT. The gene calls are TRBV27 and TRBJ1-1; D is unresolved. The V and J ends lost 2 bases and 1 base respectively, with 8 bases between them. CDR1 is MNHEY and CDR2 is SMNVEV in the germline V gene (reference sequence). The CDR3 contains 14 residues.

J is TRBJ2-2 and V is TRBV29-1, with 9 bases that match TRBD1. After removal of 6 bases from V and 5 bases from J, the junction contained 10 bases not matched to a gene. The length of the CDR3 is 15 residues. Germline V gene sequence: CDR1 SQVTM, CDR2 ANQGSEA. CDR3 sequence (DNA): TGCAGCGTAATGGGACAGGGAGCTTTTACCGGGGAGCTGTTTTTT. This sequence encodes CSVMGQGAFTGELFF.

CDR3 region: CASSSASRGAGEGNEQFF. CDR3 DNA sequence: TGTGCCAGCAGCTCCGCTTCCCGGGGAGCGGGAGAAGGAAATGAGCAGTTCTTC. The chain combines TRBV7-2 with TRBJ2-1; 8 bases line up with TRBD2. Germline V gene lookup returns CDR1 SGHTA and CDR2 FQGNSA. V lost 4 bases, J lost 7 bases, and 18 bases stayed unmatched. CDR3 length: 18 amino acids.

V usage is TRBV15 and J usage is TRBJ2-2, with D possibly being TRBD2 (5 bases). Trimming took off 3 bases at V and 5 bases at J, with 10 bases between the two ends. CDR1 and CDR2 (germline): LNHNV, YYDKDF (reference sequence). The CDR3 extends over 14 amino acids. The CDR3 region is CATSSKRGTGELFF. CDR3 in DNA: TGTGCCACCAGCAGTAAACGGGGAACCGGGGAGCTGTTTTTT.

The CDR3 DNA follows: TGTGCCAGCAGCTTAGTGCTAGCGGGAGCGGGCGGGGAGCTGTTTTTT. Translating gives CASSLVLAGAGGELFF. V usage is TRBV7-6 and J usage is TRBJ2-2; 10 bases fit TRBD2. CDR1 is SGHVS and CDR2 is FNYEAQ in the germline V gene. The V and J ends lost 1 base and 7 bases, in that order; junction bases with no gene match: 6. CDR3 length: 16 residues.

V is TRBV7-9 and J is TRBJ2-7, with D perhaps matching TRBD1 (5 bases). The V gene's germline CDR1 is SEHNR and CDR2 FQNEAQ (reference sequence). The V gene lost 5 bases and the J gene lost 2 bases, with 10 bases spanning the gap. The CDR3 has 13 residues. CDR3 region: CASSLGVPYEQYF. As DNA, the CDR3 is TGTGCCAGCAGCCTAGGGGTTCCCTACGAGCAGTACTTC.

The CDR3 loop reads CASRAPGPNTEAFF. The CDR3 bases are TGTGCCAGCAGAGCACCCGGACCTAACACTGAAGCTTTCTTT. This sequence joins TRBV27 and TRBJ1-1; no clear D. The CDR3 runs 14 residues. Looked up from germline, CDR1 is MNHEY and CDR2 is SMNVEV (reference sequence). With 6 bases removed from V and 2 bases from J, the gap between germline ends came to 13 bases.

The rearrangement uses TRBV6-5 and TRBJ2-3; D ambiguous. CDR3 length equals 14 residues. Deletions cut 2 bases from V and 0 bases from J, with 6 bases between. The V gene's germline CDR1 is MNHEY and CDR2 SVGAGI. This CDR3 is CASSYTASTDTQYF. CDR3 nucleotide sequence: TGTGCCAGCAGTTACACAGCTAGCACAGATACGCAGTATTTT.

This clone was observed a handful of times. The chain uses TRBV19 and TRBJ1-2, with 7 positions matching TRBD1. Germline CDR1 is LNHDA and CDR2 is SQIVND (reference sequence). V was clipped by 6 bases and J by 5 bases; unmatched bases: 6. The length of the CDR3 is 13 residues. CDR3 in amino acids: CASSTGARYGYTF. The CDR3 bases are TGTGCCAGTAGCACAGGGGCTAGGTATGGCTACACCTTC.

The rearrangement uses TRBV14 and TRBJ2-3; 11 nucleotides align to TRBD2. With 4 bases clipped from V and 8 bases from J, the junction kept 8 bases outside the gene matches. CDR1 SGHDN and CDR2 FVKESK come from the germline V gene. The CDR3 totals 15 residues. The CDR3 DNA reads as TGTGCCAGCAGCCCTAGCGGGAGGCCTTCCGGTACGCAGTATTTT. This gives the protein CASSPSGRPSGTQYF.

This clone has just one count. This chain joins TRBV14 and TRBJ2-7; 10 bases line up with TRBD2. Germline loops: CDR1 SGHDN, CDR2 FVKESK. V gave up 11 bases and J gave up 6 bases; unmatched junction bases: 19. The CDR3 is made up of 16 amino acids. CDR3 amino acids: CAAPRRRAGGPREQYV. The CDR3 DNA reads TGTGCCGCCCCCCGCCGTCGAGCGGGAGGGCCTCGCGAGCAGTACGTC.

The rearrangement uses TRBV7-2 and TRBJ2-3; weak D call: TRBD1 (6 bases). Germline lookup yields CDR1 SGHTA and CDR2 FQGNSA. CDR3 length equals 14 residues. V was pared by 4 bases and J by 5 bases, with 13 bases between. The CDR3 region has the DNA TGTGCCAGCAGCTCTAGCCCAGGGGTAGATACGCAGTATTTT. Amino acids: CASSSSPGVDTQYF.

The rearrangement uses TRBV27 and TRBJ2-1; no clear D gene. The V end lost 5 bases, the J end lost 9 bases, and 11 bases lay between the germline ends. The CDR3 is made up of 12 amino acids. Germline V gives CDR1 MNHEY, CDR2 SMNVEV (reference sequence). The CDR3 nucleotides are TGTGCCAGCAGTACCCCGTTGAGTGAGCAGTTCTTC. It encodes CASSTPLSEQFF.

The chain is built from TRBV7-6 and TRBJ2-7, with a tentative D call TRBD1 (6 bases). V was trimmed by 1 base and J by 3 bases, leaving 10 bases between them. In germline, CDR1 is SGHVS, CDR2 FNYEAQ. This CDR3 comprises 14 residues. The CDR3 sequence is CASSLGVGGYEQYF. The CDR3 nucleotides read TGTGCCAGCAGCTTAGGGGTAGGGGGCTACGAGCAGTACTTC. The complete variable domain, with remaining parts taken from reference TRBV7-6 and TRBJ2-7, reads GAGVSQSPRYKVTKRGQDVALRCDPISGHVSLYWYRQALGQGPEFLTYFNYEAQQDKSGLPNDRFSAERPEGSISTLTIQRTEQRDSAMYRCASSLGVGGYEQYFGPGTRLTVT.

V gene TRBV2 combines with J gene TRBJ1-5, with D unclear. The CDR3 has 17 amino acids. The V end was cut by 4 bases, the J end by 0 bases, with 16 bases between. Germline-derived CDR1 and CDR2 are SNHLY and FYNNEI. In DNA form, the CDR3 reads TGTGCCAGCAGTGCCCGGTTTAGGACGGATAGCAATCAGCCCCAGCATTTT. Translation: CASSARFRTDSNQPQHF.

The rearrangement links TRBV19 to TRBJ1-4, with no clear D. Germline-derived CDR1 and CDR2 are LNHDA and SQIVND (reference sequence). V was trimmed by 6 bases and J by 0 bases, leaving 8 bases between them. The CDR3 has 14 amino acids. The CDR3 sequence is CASSRSATNEKLFF. For the CDR3, the DNA is TGTGCCAGTAGCCGCTCCGCAACTAATGAAAAACTGTTTTTT.

The chain couples TRBV7-9 to TRBJ2-3, with D possibly TRBD2 on 5 matching bases. The length of the CDR3 is 11 residues. The germline gives CDR1 SEHNR, CDR2 FQNEAQ (reference sequence). The germline V and J ends were trimmed by 7 bases and 7 bases, with 9 bases remaining between them. Here the CDR3 DNA reads TGTGCCAGCACCGACGGGAATACGCAGTATTTT. Translating gives CASTDGNTQYF.

The V gene is TRBV7-2, the J gene TRBJ2-1; D could derive from TRBD1 or TRBD2 (5 bases each). The CDR3 totals 15 residues. The germline V and J ends were trimmed by 0 bases and 2 bases, with 8 bases remaining between them. Germline CDR1 and CDR2: SGHTA and FQGNSA. Written as DNA, the CDR3 is TGTGCCAGCAGCTTAGCTCGGGACGCCTACAATGAGCAGTTCTTC. It translates to CASSLARDAYNEQFF.

V is TRBV19 and J is TRBJ1-5; D gene ambiguous. CDR1 and CDR2 (germline): LNHDA, SQIVND (reference sequence). This CDR3 has 13 amino acids. V shed 7 bases and J shed 5 bases, with 12 bases lying between them. CDR3 in amino acids: CASNLRGDQPQHF. In DNA, the CDR3 is TGTGCCAGTAATCTCCGGGGAGATCAGCCCCAGCATTTT.

The chain links TRBV29-1 to TRBJ2-6; 7 bases fit TRBD1. V gave up 8 bases and J gave up 3 bases; unmatched junction bases: 13. The CDR3 consists of 16 residues. Germline CDR1 reads SQVTM; CDR2 reads ANQGSEA. This CDR3 reads CSCTGQAGGGANVLTF. CDR3 in DNA: TGCAGCTGTACCGGACAGGCTGGTGGTGGGGCCAACGTCCTGACTTTC.